This is a list of T cell receptor beta chains from one sample in a study of T cell repertoires in ileal Crohn's disease. The assay was immunoSEQ multiplex PCR, and TCRdb's table has in-frame clones only and misses some. The table lists about 8,400 clones, 70% to 90% of them singletons. Sequencing was carried out using ileal tissue. All receptors derive from an adult with Crohn's disease. The CDR3 runs from the conserved cysteine through the conserved F or W. A D gene is named only where the DNA matches it firmly. Only part of the rows carry a size: once, few, many, or a class if the clone is expanded.

D,J,size,V,DNA,CDR3
-,TRBJ2-3,-,TRBV5-1,TGCGCCAGCAGCTTGGGGGTCGGCGGCCCCACAGATACGCAGTATTTT,CASSLGVGGPTDTQYF
-,TRBJ2-4,-,TRBV21-1,TGTGCCATCCCCCGGGGCAGCATGAAGGGGCTAGCCAAAAACATTCAGTACTTC,CAIPRGSMKGLAKNIQYF
-,TRBJ1-5,-,TRBV19,TGTGCCAGTTCAATCTTCAATCAGCCCCAGCATTTT,CASSIFNQPQHF
TRBD1,TRBJ1-5,-,TRBV7-8,TGTGCCAGCACCAAAGACAGGGCCAGCAATCAGCCCCAGCATTTT,CASTKDRASNQPQHF
-,TRBJ1-1,-,TRBV4-3,TGCGCCAGCAGCCAAGGGGACACTGAAGCTTTCTTT,CASSQGDTEAFF
-,TRBJ1-2,-,TRBV19,TGTGCCAGTAGCCCCCGCCTGGACATGGCAGGTGGCTACACCTTC,CASSPRLDMAGGYTF
TRBD1,TRBJ2-2,-,TRBV5-1,TGCGCCAGCAGCCTTCTGACAGGGGGGACCGGGGAGCTGTTTTTT,CASSLLTGGTGELFF
TRBD1,TRBJ1-1,-,TRBV7-9,TGTGCCAGCAGCTCAGGGGGGAAAGCTTTCTTT,CASSSGGKAFF
-,TRBJ1-5,-,TRBV6-1,TGTGCCAGCAGTGAAGCCCAGGGGTTGGGGCAGCCCCAGCATTTT,CASSEAQGLGQPQHF
-,TRBJ1-2,-,TRBV6-5,TGTGCCAGCACCAGAACGGCTAACTATGGCTACACCTTC,CASTRTANYGYTF
TRBD1,TRBJ2-7,-,TRBV27,TGTGCCAGCAGTACACAGACAGGGAGAGGCTCCTACGAGCAGTACTTC,CASSTQTGRGSYEQYF
-,TRBJ1-5,-,TRBV19,TGTGCCAGTAGTATAGGAACTCCTCAGCCCCAGCATTTT,CASSIGTPQPQHF
-,TRBJ2-1,-,TRBV6-5,TGTGCCAGCAGGAAACAGGGCTCGTCCGATGAGCAGTTCTTC,CASRKQGSSDEQFF
-,TRBJ2-7,-,TRBV7-8,TGTGCCAGCAGCTTAGAGAGGTCCGGGGGAAGTCGGTCGCGGGTGCACTCCTACGAGCAGTACTTC,CASSLERSGGSRSRVHSYEQYF
-,TRBJ2-3,-,TRBV11-2,TGTGCCAGCAGCCGGACTTCCTCTAGCACAGATACGCAGTATTTT,CASSRTSSSTDTQYF
TRBD2,TRBJ2-1,-,TRBV28,TGTGCCAGCAGTTTGCCTAGCGGGAGTGGGAATGAGCAGTTCTTC,CASSLPSGSGNEQFF
TRBD1,TRBJ1-4,-,TRBV6-1,TGTGCCAGCAGTAAAGACAGGGATGGGGAAAAACTGTTTTTT,CASSKDRDGEKLFF
TRBD2,TRBJ2-7,-,TRBV9,TGTGCCAGCAGCGTAGCTGGGACTAGCGGTGGGCAGTACTTC,CASSVAGTSGGQYF
-,TRBJ2-3,-,TRBV2,TGTGCCAGCAGTAAGACTAGGGATACGCAGTATTTT,CASSKTRDTQYF
-,TRBJ2-2,-,TRBV21-1,TGTGCCAGCAGCAAAGCCCATACTAGCGGGAGGGCCCATACCGGGGAGCTGTTTTTT,CASSKAHTSGRAHTGELFF
-,TRBJ1-2,-,TRBV7-2,TGTGCCAGCAGCTTAACCCCCCCAGGGACTAGTAACTATGGCTACACCTTC,CASSLTPPGTSNYGYTF
-,TRBJ2-7,once,TRBV15,TGTGCCACCAGCAGAGATTGGTCCCAAAACGAGCAGTACTTC,CATSRDWSQNEQYF
TRBD2,TRBJ2-1,once,TRBV27,TGTGCCAGCTCCCTCTCCGGGACTAGCTACTACAATGAGCAGTTCTTC,CASSLSGTSYYNEQFF
-,TRBJ1-4,-,TRBV28,TGTGCCAGCAGACGGGACGGCGTAATGAAAGGGCTGTTTTTT,CASRRDGVMKGLFF
-,TRBJ1-3,once,TRBV27,TGTGCCAGCAAAGGGGATGCTGGAAACACCATATATTTT,CASKGDAGNTIYF
-,TRBJ1-2,once,TRBV11-3,TGTGCCAGCAGCTTGGGGCCAGGGGAGTCCAATGGCTACACCTTC,CASSLGPGESNGYTF
-,TRBJ2-2,-,TRBV6-5,TGTGCCAGCAGTTACTCGCCCGAGAACACCGGGGAGCTGTTTTTT,CASSYSPENTGELFF
TRBD1,TRBJ1-2,-,TRBV28,TGTGCCAGCGCACCGGGACAGGGCTTCAATTACTATGGCTACACCTTC,CASAPGQGFNYYGYTF
-,TRBJ1-3,-,TRBV5-6,TGTGCCAGCAGCTTAACAGGGAGCTCTGGAAACACCATATATTTT,CASSLTGSSGNTIYF
-,TRBJ2-2,-,TRBV27,TGTGCCAGCAGTTCCGGATGGAAGAACACCGGGGAGCTGTTTTTT,CASSSGWKNTGELFF
-,TRBJ2-7,medium-sized,TRBV27,TGTGCCAGCAGTTCTTTGTCCTACGAGCAGTACTTC,CASSSLSYEQYF
TRBD2,TRBJ2-3,-,TRBV5-1,TGCGCCAGCAGCCCCGGGACTAGCGGGAGTCGCCAAGATACGCAGTATTTT,CASSPGTSGSRQDTQYF
TRBD2,TRBJ2-7,-,TRBV27,TGTGCCAGCAGAATGAAGCGGGAGCTTGGCAAGCAGTACTTC,CASRMKRELGKQYF
-,TRBJ1-3,-,TRBV30,TGTGCCTGGTCAGAGCAGACAGGAAACACCATATATTTT,CAWSEQTGNTIYF
TRBD1,TRBJ1-3,-,TRBV4-2,TGTGCCAGCAGCCCGGCCTCCACAGGGGGCGGTCTCACCATATATTTT,CASSPASTGGGLTIYF
TRBD1,TRBJ2-7,-,TRBV2,TGTGCCAGCAGCCGGGACAGCTACTACGAGCAGTACTTC,CASSRDSYYEQYF
TRBD2,TRBJ2-1,-,TRBV6-4,TGTGCCAGCAGTGAAGCGGGGGAGGGTGAGCAGTTCTTC,CASSEAGEGEQFF
TRBD1,TRBJ1-3,-,TRBV7-9,TGTGCCAGCAGCTCAGGGGGGGCCTTGGCTGGAAACACCATATATTTT,CASSSGGALAGNTIYF
-,TRBJ2-7,-,TRBV19,TGTGCCAGTAGTATGATAGGTAGCAGGAGTGACGAGCAGTACTTC,CASSMIGSRSDEQYF
TRBD1,TRBJ2-7,-,TRBV6-1,TGTGCCAGCTCCCGACAGGGGAAGTACGAGCAGTACTTC,CASSRQGKYEQYF
TRBD1,TRBJ2-7,-,TRBV2,TGTGCCAGCAGCGACGTCACCACAGGGACAGCGCAGTACTTC,CASSDVTTGTAQYF
-,TRBJ2-6,few,TRBV18,TGTGCCAGCTCACCACCCCCGGCCAACGTCCTGACTTTC,CASSPPPANVLTF
TRBD2,TRBJ2-1,-,TRBV6-5,TGTGCCAGCAGTCAGACTAGCGGGTCCCCCAATGAGCAGTTCTTC,CASSQTSGSPNEQFF
TRBD2,TRBJ2-2,-,TRBV4-3,TGCGCCAGCAGCCACGCCGGACTAGCGGGAGTTTCAGGGGAGCTGTTTTTT,CASSHAGLAGVSGELFF
TRBD1,TRBJ2-7,-,TRBV7-9,TGTGCCAGCAGCGCAAGTGGGACAGGGGGCATCTACGAGCAGTACTTC,CASSASGTGGIYEQYF
TRBD1,TRBJ1-1,-,TRBV5-1,TGCGCCAGCAGCCCATCCGGGACAGTACTCGAAGCTTTCTTT,CASSPSGTVLEAFF
-,TRBJ2-2,-,TRBV11-2,TGTGCCAGCAGCTCCGGGGCGACAGAGACCGGGGAGCTGTTTTTT,CASSSGATETGELFF
-,TRBJ2-7,-,TRBV27,TGTGCCAGCAGTTCACAGGGACGCGAGCAGTACTTC,CASSSQGREQYF
TRBD1,TRBJ2-1,-,TRBV9,TGTGCCAGCAGCGTAGAAGTAGGATTGGGGACAGACAATGAGCAGTTCTTC,CASSVEVGLGTDNEQFF
-,TRBJ2-7,-,TRBV14,TGTGCCAGCAGCCAAGTTTATAGGGAGTACGAGCAGTACTTC,CASSQVYREYEQYF
-,TRBJ1-4,-,TRBV15,TGTGCCACCAGCAGTACAGGGAGGAATGAAAAACTGTTTTTT,CATSSTGRNEKLFF
-,TRBJ2-7,-,TRBV28,TGTGCCAGCAGTTTATCTCGCGGGGCCTACGAGCAGTACTTC,CASSLSRGAYEQYF
-,TRBJ2-7,-,TRBV19,TGTGCCAGTAGTCGACAGGAATCCTACGAGCAGTACTTC,CASSRQESYEQYF
TRBD2,TRBJ2-3,-,TRBV5-1,TGCGCCAGCAGCTTGGCCCCGGGAGGGATGTCCTCAGATACGCAGTATTTT,CASSLAPGGMSSDTQYF
-,TRBJ1-2,-,TRBV18,TGTGCCAGCTCACCCCGACAGGAGGTTAACTATGGCTACACCTTC,CASSPRQEVNYGYTF
-,TRBJ2-1,-,TRBV11-2,TGTGCCAGCAGCTTGGAGAGAGCGTCAAGCTCCTACAATGAGCAGTTCTTC,CASSLERASSSYNEQFF
-,TRBJ2-3,-,TRBV2,TGTGCCAGCAGTGAGGGGTCCACAGATACGCAGTATTTT,CASSEGSTDTQYF
TRBD2,TRBJ2-1,-,TRBV5-1,TGCGCCAGCAGCCCGCGACTAGCGGGAGCCCGTGAGCAGTTCTTC,CASSPRLAGAREQFF
-,TRBJ2-3,-,TRBV18,TGTGCCAGCTCACCACCTAGCGGCGGGCGGAACACAGATACGCAGTATTTT,CASSPPSGGRNTDTQYF
TRBD1,TRBJ1-4,-,TRBV30,TGTGCCTGGAGTTCCTCCAGGGGGCTCGCCGAAAAACTGTTTTTT,CAWSSSRGLAEKLFF